This T cell receptor (beta chain) was captured in a study of cytomegalovirus exposure and HLA in healthy donors. V was pared by 1 base and J by 3 bases, with 15 bases between. The CDR3 contains 16 residues. Germline V gene lookup returns CDR1 LGHNA and CDR2 YNFKEQ. The primer mix had 60 Vbeta and 13 Jbeta primers. Profiled with immunoSEQ multiplex PCR; TCRdb holds only in-frame clones, not every one. This sample has 90,000 to 120,000 clones, with over 60% found just once. In regard to this clone: Its antigen is not known.

Study results and caveats: In vitro checks showed that three CMV-associated chains really do target CMV antigens. A later analysis reported that several of the most significant clusters appeared to be linked to common viral pathogens, among them Epstein-Barr virus. Presence/absence comparisons presumed near-even sequencing depth among donors.

The receptor's source is a female donor in good health and CMV-seropositive. Sequencing was carried out using PBMCs. The rearrangement links TRBV4-2 to TRBJ1-1, with D perhaps TRBD1 (6 bases). CDR3: CASSQGGQGMYTEAFF. The DNA for the CDR3 is TGTGCCAGCAGCCAAGGGGGGCAGGGGATGTACACTGAAGCTTTCTTT.